Listed here is a single T cell receptor (beta chain). What this receptor recognizes is not known. Per-nucleotide qualities are absent, and no much larger clonotype sits a single base away. The immunoSEQ Assay was the method used to sequence TCRbeta CDR3 regions. After extraction, genomic DNA underwent amplification by bias-controlled multiplex PCR, followed by high-throughput sequencing. The study's own analysis went as follows. To quantify the absolute abundance of each unique TCRbeta CDR3 region, sequences were collapsed and filtered. T cell fraction was estimated by normalizing TCRbeta template counts to usable DNA, with usable DNA measured through amplification of reference genes found in all nucleated cells. Repertoire TCRs were annotated as SARS-CoV-2-specific when V gene, CDR3 amino acid sequence and J gene were exactly matched to a known reactive TCR set. The reference SARS-CoV-2 TCR set was derived from MIRA and filtered for enrichment in COVID-19-positive ImmuneCODE repertoires, a step that removed public or cross-reactive TCRs. Drawing on the MIRA antigens, annotated TCRs were analysed further at the level of specific ORF or position within ORF. Depth was the summed frequency of annotated unique rearrangements, while breadth was defined as annotated unique rearrangements over total unique productive rearrangements. Group comparisons of TCR breadth used two-sided Wilcoxon rank-sum tests. Held by TCRdb, this immuneACCESS table contains in-frame sequences only and omits some clones. Under half of the omission traces to an unresolved V gene where checked; the cause of the rest is unknown. V, J and clone size are those of that table, while D and trimming were read from the DNA. The sample table records approximately 410,000 clones; approximately 87% of these occur just once. The ten largest account for 3.6% of the sample.

This sample is drawn from a study of Ad26.COV2.S vaccination and SARS-CoV-2 variants (dated by TCRdb to the early 2020s). Regarding the research as a whole: Vaccine-arm donors were drawn from COV1001, a multicentre, randomized, double-blind, placebo-controlled phase I-IIa trial of Ad26.COV2.S in healthy adults. Dosing of Ad26.COV2.S was intramuscular, at either 5x10^10 or 1x10^11 viral particles, delivered as one shot or as two shots spaced 56 days apart. Blinding of investigators to trial group allocation was maintained during experiments and outcome assessment. Trial participants were randomized into five groups of five: low-dose or high-dose Ad26.COV2.S given once or twice, or placebo on both occasions. A total of some 30 samples were included in the TCR-sequenced set, comprising around 20 Ad26.COV2.S vaccine recipients, 5 placebo recipients and 8 SARS-CoV-2 convalescent individuals. TCRbeta repertoire sequencing served as the tool for gauging how specific and how broad the SARS-CoV-2-reactive T cell receptors were following Ad26.COV2.S vaccination.

General conclusions and limits of the study: According to the authors, total T cell responses may have been underestimated by the TCR breadth and depth analyses. The study was not powered to compare responses between vaccine doses or regimens. Spike-specific TCR breadth was higher in Ad26.COV2.S recipients than in placebo recipients (P = 0.0014). After vaccination, spike-specific CD8+ and CD4+ T cell responses were reported to show substantial breadth. Non-spike TCR breadth was comparable between vaccine and placebo recipients, consistent with the vaccine containing only spike.

V is trimmed back by 5 bases and J by 3 bases, and the junction contains 4 bases that no gene match accounts for. CDR1 and CDR2, per the germline V gene (reference sequence), are SGHAT and FQDESV. The CDR3 sequence holds 13 residues, the cysteine and phenylalanine included. Only CDR3 DNA is held: 39 bases, read in frame from base 1. The intended sense of this specimen's treatment or condition label: about 20 received Ad26.COV2.S at low or high dose, single or two shots; 5 received placebo; per-sample allocation not given. Repertoires of vaccine and placebo recipients were sequenced from samples taken on day 63 after the first injection. Between 29 July and 7 August 2020, Cohort 1b enrolled 20 to 30 adults aged 18-55 years at one site in Boston, USA. Ad26.COV2.S was a replication-incompetent adenovirus type 26 vector expressing a prefusion-stabilized SARS-CoV-2 spike protein from the original Wuhan strain.

The TCR was taken from a person between 18 and 65 years old who received the Ad26.COV2.S COVID-19 vaccine or a placebo. This specimen was peripheral blood, taken in a trial of Ad26.COV2.S vaccine versus placebo. In this chain, TRBV11-1 is recombined with TRBJ2-7, and 7 bases in between align with TRBD1. The encoded CDR3 is CASSRGTVYEQYF. The base sequence is TGTGCCAGCAGCCGTGGGACAGTCTACGAGCAGTACTTC. With the rest looked up from the reference TRBV11-1 and TRBJ2-7 genes rather than sequenced, the full variable domain is EAEVAQSPRYKITEKSQAVAFWCDPISGHATLYWYRQILGQGPELLVQFQDESVVDDSQLPKDRFSAERLKGVDSTLKIQPAELGDSAMYLCASSRGTVYEQYFGPGTRLTVT.